This T cell receptor beta chain was documented in a study of blood T cell repertoires in COVID-19. Using immunoSEQ multiplex PCR, the repertoire was profiled, and TCRdb retains in-frame clones only, with some absent. The sample shows around 300,000 clones, under 90% of them seen only once. This CDR3 comprises 15 residues. V was pared by 4 bases and J by 3 bases, with 13 bases between. The germline V gene has CDR1 ENHRY and CDR2 SYGVKD. Clinical history as reported by participants underpinned cohort assignment. This receptor was obtained from a woman aged 55-69 years who had recovered from COVID-19. The genes are TRBV10-3 and TRBJ2-1; D perhaps matches TRBD2 (6 bases). Specimen: PBMCs or T cells enriched from blood (not recorded which). Here the CDR3 DNA reads TGTGCCATCAGTGGTTCTAGCGAGAACTACAATGAGCAGTTCTTC. This codes for CAISGSSENYNEQFF.